This is a list of T cell receptor beta chains from one sample in a study of blood T cell repertoires in COVID-19. Assay: immunoSEQ multiplex PCR; the TCRdb copy retains only in-frame clones and omits some. The table lists about 58,000 clones, around 79% of them singletons. The specimen was peripheral blood. The receptor source for this set is a human donor in a cohort sampled during active COVID-19. Each CDR3 is given with its conserved first and last residue. A D gene is named only where the DNA matches it firmly. Clone size, where shown, is once, few, many, or a class for clones that have expanded.

d_gene: TRBD1
abundance: once
j_gene: TRBJ2-7
v_gene: TRBV16
CDR3aa: CASSHYNILTGQGYEQYF
CDR3nt: TGTGCCAGCAGCCATTATAATATCTTAACGGGACAGGGATACGAGCAGTACTTC

d_gene: TRBD1
abundance: -
j_gene: TRBJ2-5
v_gene: TRBV12-3/TRBV12-4
CDR3aa: CASRTGYEETQYF
CDR3nt: TGTGCCAGCAGGACAGGGTACGAAGAGACCCAGTACTTC

d_gene: -
abundance: -
j_gene: TRBJ2-7
v_gene: TRBV18
CDR3aa: CASSLGGTAYEQYF
CDR3nt: TGTGCCAGCTCCCTAGGTGGCACGGCCTACGAGCAGTACTTC

d_gene: TRBD1
abundance: -
j_gene: TRBJ2-7
v_gene: TRBV7-2
CDR3aa: CASSSRTGLTRPKSYEQYF
CDR3nt: TGTGCCAGCAGCTCGCGGACAGGGTTAACCCGTCCTAAGTCCTACGAGCAGTACTTC

d_gene: -
abundance: -
j_gene: TRBJ2-1
v_gene: TRBV11-2
CDR3aa: CASSADRYNEQFF
CDR3nt: TGTGCCAGCAGCGCCGACAGGTACAATGAGCAGTTCTTC

d_gene: TRBD1
abundance: -
j_gene: TRBJ1-2
v_gene: TRBV5-4
CDR3aa: CASSPIGTVVDGYTF
CDR3nt: TGTGCCAGCTCTCCCATCGGGACAGTAGTAGATGGCTACACCTTC

d_gene: TRBD2
abundance: -
j_gene: TRBJ2-7
v_gene: TRBV5-1
CDR3aa: CASSYQRGDPTPRSYEQYF
CDR3nt: TGCGCCAGCAGCTATCAGCGGGGGGACCCAACGCCAAGATCCTACGAGCAGTACTTC

d_gene: -
abundance: -
j_gene: TRBJ1-6
v_gene: TRBV2
CDR3aa: CASSDQGNYNSPLHF
CDR3nt: TGTGCCAGCAGTGATCAGGGAAACTATAATTCACCCCTCCACTTT

d_gene: -
abundance: -
j_gene: TRBJ2-2
v_gene: TRBV5-1
CDR3aa: CASIREPTDTGELFF
CDR3nt: TGCGCCAGCATTCGGGAACCGACGGACACCGGGGAGCTGTTTTTT

d_gene: -
abundance: -
j_gene: TRBJ2-7
v_gene: TRBV21-1
CDR3aa: CASSSGGLADYNSYEQYF
CDR3nt: TGTGCCAGCAGCTCGGGGGGACTAGCGGACTACAACTCCTACGAGCAGTACTTC

d_gene: -
abundance: -
j_gene: TRBJ1-2
v_gene: TRBV7-2
CDR3aa: CASSVGGGNYGYTF
CDR3nt: TGTGCCAGCAGCGTAGGCGGGGGGAACTATGGCTACACCTTC

d_gene: -
abundance: -
j_gene: TRBJ1-2
v_gene: TRBV5-6
CDR3aa: CASSLITGTAYGYTF
CDR3nt: TGTGCCAGCAGCTTGATTACAGGGACCGCTTATGGCTACACCTTC

d_gene: TRBD1
abundance: -
j_gene: TRBJ2-7
v_gene: TRBV11-2
CDR3aa: CASSQGLGTVYYEQYF
CDR3nt: TGTGCCAGCAGCCAAGGCTTAGGGACAGTCTACTACGAGCAGTACTTC

d_gene: -
abundance: -
j_gene: TRBJ1-2
v_gene: TRBV20-1
CDR3aa: CSALEPYTF
CDR3nt: TGCAGTGCCCTAGAGCCCTACACCTTC

d_gene: -
abundance: -
j_gene: TRBJ2-7
v_gene: TRBV4-3
CDR3aa: CASSQDRQGEQYF
CDR3nt: TGCGCCAGCAGCCAAGATCGTCAGGGAGAGCAGTACTTC

d_gene: TRBD1
abundance: once
j_gene: TRBJ2-5
v_gene: TRBV6-2/TRBV6-3
CDR3aa: CASSSQGIGQYF
CDR3nt: TGTGCCAGCAGTTCACAGGGGATCGGCCAGTACTTC

d_gene: -
abundance: -
j_gene: TRBJ2-7
v_gene: TRBV10-2
CDR3aa: CASSEQQGYEQYF
CDR3nt: TGCGCCAGCAGTGAGCAACAGGGTTACGAGCAGTACTTC

d_gene: -
abundance: -
j_gene: TRBJ2-4
v_gene: TRBV4-1
CDR3aa: CASSSGELAGAKNIQYF
CDR3nt: TGCGCCAGCAGCTCAGGGGAACTTGCAGGGGCCAAAAACATTCAGTACTTC

d_gene: TRBD2
abundance: -
j_gene: TRBJ2-3
v_gene: TRBV19
CDR3aa: CASSSTWASGRTDTQYF
CDR3nt: TGTGCCAGTAGTTCCACCTGGGCTAGCGGGAGGACAGATACGCAGTATTTT

d_gene: TRBD1
abundance: -
j_gene: TRBJ2-7
v_gene: TRBV6-2/TRBV6-3
CDR3aa: CASSPYRGVTYEQYF
CDR3nt: TGTGCCAGCAGTCCCTACAGGGGTGTTACCTACGAGCAGTACTTC

d_gene: -
abundance: -
j_gene: TRBJ2-1
v_gene: TRBV6-2/TRBV6-3
CDR3aa: CASSDGAYNEQFF
CDR3nt: TGTGCCAGCAGTGACGGGGCCTACAATGAGCAGTTCTTC

d_gene: -
abundance: -
j_gene: TRBJ1-2
v_gene: TRBV5-5
CDR3aa: CASSLGDKGYGYTF
CDR3nt: TGTGCCAGCAGCTTGGGAGACAAGGGGTATGGCTACACCTTC

d_gene: TRBD2
abundance: once
j_gene: TRBJ2-7
v_gene: TRBV12-5
CDR3aa: CASGLVVAGEGASYEQYF
CDR3nt: TGTGCTAGTGGTTTGGTTGTAGCGGGAGAGGGGGCCTCCTACGAGCAGTACTTC

d_gene: -
abundance: -
j_gene: TRBJ2-3
v_gene: TRBV25-1
CDR3aa: CASSEPPREAAGTDTQYF
CDR3nt: TGTGCCAGCAGTGAACCCCCCAGGGAGGCGGCCGGCACAGATACGCAGTATTTT

d_gene: TRBD1
abundance: -
j_gene: TRBJ1-1
v_gene: TRBV19
CDR3aa: CASRKRSGTGGVYTEAFF
CDR3nt: TGTGCCAGTAGGAAACGATCCGGGACAGGGGGCGTCTACACTGAAGCTTTCTTT

d_gene: -
abundance: once
j_gene: TRBJ1-1
v_gene: TRBV7-9
CDR3aa: CASSLATRNTEAFF
CDR3nt: TGTGCCAGCAGCTTAGCGACAAGGAACACTGAAGCTTTCTTT

d_gene: -
abundance: many
j_gene: TRBJ1-6
v_gene: TRBV10-3
CDR3aa: CAPAGKADNSPLHF
CDR3nt: TGTGCTCCGGCGGGGAAGGCGGACAATTCACCCCTCCACTTT

d_gene: TRBD1
abundance: once
j_gene: TRBJ1-5
v_gene: TRBV3-1/TRBV3-2
CDR3aa: CASSGTGGGQPQHF
CDR3nt: TGTGCCAGCAGCGGGACAGGGGGCGGTCAGCCCCAGCATTTT

d_gene: -
abundance: -
j_gene: TRBJ1-6
v_gene: TRBV6-5
CDR3aa: CASSYGAGYNSPLHF
CDR3nt: TGTGCCAGCAGTTACGGTGCAGGGTATAATTCACCCCTCCACTTT

d_gene: -
abundance: -
j_gene: TRBJ1-5
v_gene: TRBV18
CDR3aa: CASSPSEQGQPQHF
CDR3nt: TGTGCCAGCTCACCATCGGAACAGGGACAGCCCCAGCATTTT

d_gene: -
abundance: -
j_gene: TRBJ1-6
v_gene: TRBV10-3
CDR3aa: CAISEQDPRYNSPLHF
CDR3nt: TGTGCCATCAGTGAACAGGACCCACGGTATAATTCACCCCTCCACTTT

d_gene: -
abundance: -
j_gene: TRBJ1-2
v_gene: TRBV4-1
CDR3aa: CASSQAPDNYGYTF
CDR3nt: TGCGCCAGCAGCCAAGCTCCAGATAACTATGGCTACACCTTC

d_gene: -
abundance: -
j_gene: TRBJ2-7
v_gene: TRBV29-1
CDR3aa: CSVVDGTYEQYF
CDR3nt: TGCAGCGTTGTTGACGGGACCTACGAGCAGTACTTC

d_gene: -
abundance: -
j_gene: TRBJ1-2
v_gene: TRBV10-1
CDR3aa: CASSLNRDYGYTF
CDR3nt: TGCGCCAGCAGTCTCAACAGGGACTATGGCTACACCTTC

d_gene: -
abundance: -
j_gene: TRBJ1-6
v_gene: TRBV30
CDR3aa: CAWSDKWSSYNSPLHF
CDR3nt: TGTGCCTGGAGTGATAAGTGGAGCTCCTATAATTCACCCCTCCACTTT

d_gene: -
abundance: -
j_gene: TRBJ1-1
v_gene: TRBV18
CDR3aa: CASSPPGQEAFF
CDR3nt: TGTGCCAGCTCACCTCCCGGACAAGAAGCTTTCTTT

d_gene: TRBD2
abundance: -
j_gene: TRBJ2-7
v_gene: TRBV7-9
CDR3aa: CASSIGSGSPNRYEQYF
CDR3nt: TGTGCCAGCAGCATAGGTAGCGGGAGTCCAAACCGTTACGAGCAGTACTTC

d_gene: -
abundance: -
j_gene: TRBJ2-5
v_gene: TRBV10-1
CDR3aa: CASSDRVDRETQYF
CDR3nt: TGCGCCAGCAGTGACAGGGTGGATCGGGAGACCCAGTACTTC

d_gene: -
abundance: few
j_gene: TRBJ2-7
v_gene: TRBV4-3
CDR3aa: CASSQDTRGYEQYF
CDR3nt: TGCGCCAGCAGCCAAGATACTAGAGGGTACGAGCAGTACTTC

d_gene: TRBD1
abundance: -
j_gene: TRBJ2-1
v_gene: TRBV24-1
CDR3aa: CATSDLGQGSYNEQFF
CDR3nt: TGTGCCACCAGTGATTTGGGACAGGGTTCCTACAATGAGCAGTTCTTC

d_gene: -
abundance: once
j_gene: TRBJ2-3
v_gene: TRBV7-9
CDR3aa: CASENFEGTDTQYF
CDR3nt: TGTGCCAGCGAGAACTTCGAGGGCACAGATACGCAGTATTTT

d_gene: TRBD1
abundance: -
j_gene: TRBJ1-2
v_gene: TRBV9
CDR3aa: CASSVRRDRGLSFYGYTF
CDR3nt: TGTGCCAGCAGCGTAAGACGGGACAGGGGATTAAGTTTCTATGGCTACACCTTC

d_gene: TRBD1
abundance: -
j_gene: TRBJ2-7
v_gene: TRBV5-1
CDR3aa: CASSLEPGGRYEQYF
CDR3nt: TGCGCCAGCAGCTTGGAGCCAGGGGGCCGCTACGAGCAGTACTTC

d_gene: -
abundance: -
j_gene: TRBJ1-1
v_gene: TRBV7-9
CDR3aa: CASSSLGGAGYLVYTEAFF
CDR3nt: TGTGCCAGCAGCTCCCTTGGGGGGGCGGGTTATCTCGTGTACACTGAAGCTTTCTTT

d_gene: TRBD1
abundance: -
j_gene: TRBJ1-1
v_gene: TRBV5-1
CDR3aa: CASNRDRGDTEAFF
CDR3nt: TGCGCCAGCAACCGGGACAGGGGAGACACTGAAGCTTTCTTT

d_gene: -
abundance: -
j_gene: TRBJ2-5
v_gene: TRBV3-1/TRBV3-2
CDR3aa: CASSHGQNQETQYF
CDR3nt: TGTGCCAGCAGCCATGGACAGAATCAAGAGACCCAGTACTTC

d_gene: TRBD2
abundance: -
j_gene: TRBJ2-5
v_gene: TRBV7-2
CDR3aa: CASSPSSGSLVETQYF
CDR3nt: TGTGCCAGCAGCCCCTCTAGCGGGAGTCTAGTCGAGACCCAGTACTTC

d_gene: -
abundance: -
j_gene: TRBJ1-2
v_gene: TRBV24-1
CDR3aa: CATSDSPGDGYTF
CDR3nt: TGTGCCACCAGTGATTCGCCGGGGGATGGCTACACCTTC

d_gene: -
abundance: -
j_gene: TRBJ1-4
v_gene: TRBV9
CDR3aa: CASSVGGGRREKLFF
CDR3nt: TGTGCCAGCAGCGTCGGTGGAGGGCGTAGGGAAAAACTGTTTTTT

d_gene: -
abundance: -
j_gene: TRBJ1-1
v_gene: TRBV28
CDR3aa: CASSFGVGGTEAFF
CDR3nt: TGTGCCAGCAGTTTCGGGGTTGGTGGCACTGAAGCTTTCTTT